This T cell receptor beta chain comes out of a study of blood T cells in healthy people across ages (dated by TCRdb to the mid-2010s). Describing the broader study: In model experiments, roughly one uniquely barcoded TCR beta cDNA molecule per two T cells was captured by template switching. To avoid experimental bias, donors of different ages were spread randomly across the sequencing lanes. Using deep sequencing normalized with unique cDNA molecular identifiers, the study measured how TCR beta repertoire diversity changes with age. The donors were divided into four age groups: young (average around 16 years), middle-aged (roughly 40), aged (about 61) and long-lived (82). Using the same blood draw, the study looked at two additional independent replicas of 1 million unique cDNA reads for two donors, one aged 18 to 29 and the other aged 80 or older. Paper-wide results and their limitations: The CMV infection status of donors was not known, potentially confounding age-related changes in expanded clonotypes. Observed TCR beta diversity per million T cells fell roughly linearly with age, and a significant reduction was already apparent by age about 36. A strong correlation was found between observed TCR beta diversity and the percentage of naive T cells measured by flow cytometry. Compared with the aged group, the long-lived group had more naive CD4+ T cells, fewer expanded clones and increased TCR diversity, suggesting age selection. Because profiling used bulk unsorted PBMCs, naive and antigen-experienced compartments could not be compared conclusively. Total diversity estimates from one million sequenced T cells were considered lower bounds and underestimates.

The donors were 40 or so Caucasian individuals from Russia, aged roughly 6 to 100 years, who were systemically healthy. Around 10 milliliters of peripheral blood were collected from each donor into EDTA-treated Vacutainer tubes. Ficoll-Paque density-gradient centrifugation was used to isolate PBMCs, with at least 6 million per sample. Trizol reagent was used to extract total RNA from the PBMCs, yielding at least 5.5 micrograms per sample. For every donor, flow cytometry on a PBMC aliquot measured the percentage of naive CD45RAhigh/CD27high T cells. Library prep was done by 5' RACE. Instrument used: Illumina HiSeq 2500. The second PCR ran for roughly 7 to 12 cycles and used a J-beta primer mix along with a sample-barcoded 5' primer. A unique molecular identifier was introduced onto each TCR beta cDNA molecule by a template-switch 5' adaptor carrying 12 random nucleotides. Each sample yielded at least 2.5 million CDR3-containing paired-end reads. The Mint cDNA synthesis kit, primed by a TRBC-specific oligonucleotide, was used to synthesize first-strand cDNA from all RNA. Following uracil-DNA glycosylase treatment, a first 18-cycle PCR with universal primers M1SS and BC2_uni_R was performed on all cDNA. Per the authors' processing: For normalization, 1 million high-quality reads, each with a distinct molecular identifier, were randomly selected from each sample. Reads sharing molecular identifiers were discarded rather than binned into consensus sequences. MiTCR, with a Q25 quality threshold and the strictest error-elimination algorithm, was used for CDR3 identification, clonotype clustering and error correction. A nonparametric unseen species model with Euler transformation was used to estimate lower-bound total TCR beta diversity. TCRdb reworked the public reads: Q25 trimming with fastp, MiXCR clone assembly, productive beta chains retained. Every distinct CDR3 protein forms one entry, paired with its most common genes and DNA. For this entry, the V and J calls and clone size follow TCRdb and not the study's own pipeline. The sample contains about 1,800,000 distinct CDR3 sequences, over 25% of them found a single time. The top ten clones comprise roughly 8.2% of the sample.

Regarding this clonotype: The clone's antigen remains unknown. At one end the junction does not follow the germline gene, possibly because of a read error.

Inclusive of the bounding cysteine and phenylalanine, the CDR3 is 17 residues long. Here the CDR3 DNA is all that survives: 51 bases in frame from base 1. CDR1 and CDR2 were assigned from the germline V gene as SGHTA and FQGNSA. Sequenced material: blood. The sequence links TRBV7-2 to TRBJ2-1; TRBD2 is perhaps the D gene, given 6 matching bases. The TCR was taken from a woman younger than 45 in good health. The CDR3 reads as follows: CASPKPGDPSNTGELFF. The DNA sequence is as follows: TGTGCCAGCCCAAAACCGGGAGACCCATCGAACACCGGGGAGCTGTTCTTC. The CDR3 plus the reference TRBV7-2 and TRBJ2-1 genes for the other parts give the full variable domain: GAGVSQSPSNKVTEKGKDVELRCDPISGHTALYWYRQSLGQGLEFLIYFQGNSAPDKSGLPSDRFSAERTGGSVSTLTIQRTQQEDSAVYLCASPKPGDPSNTGELFFGPGTRLTVL.